This T cell receptor beta chain was captured by sequencing in a study of blood T cell repertoires in COVID-19. Trimming took 4 bases from V and 0 from J, leaving 8 bases between them. CDR1 and CDR2 from the germline V gene are SGHAT and FQNNGV. The CDR3 sequence is 14 residues long. This table comes from immunoSEQ multiplex PCR, and its TCRdb copy is limited to in-frame clones, with some not included. The top ten hold approximately 6.2% of the sample, which has about 210,000 clones, around nine tenths seen once. The sample was peripheral blood. The chain links TRBV11-2 to TRBJ2-3; D remains ambiguous. The clonotype comes from a man in his sixties who had recovered from COVID-19. CDR3 sequence reads: CASSSGRSTDTQYF. In nucleotides, the CDR3 is TGTGCCAGCAGCTCAGGTCGGAGCACAGATACGCAGTATTTT.